This TCR beta chain was identified during a study of identical twins. Notes on the study in general: Modelling approaches yielded underestimates of out-of-frame TCR alpha sharing between monozygotic twins.

V gave up 6 bases and J gave up 4 bases, with 16 bases separating them. Per the germline V gene, CDR1 is SNHLY and CDR2 is FYNNEI. This CDR3 spans 15 amino acids. Comment on this clonotype: Its antigen is currently unknown.

TCRdb fed the 5' RACE reads into MiXCR, producing one record per CDR3 protein. The data show hundreds of thousands of distinct CDR3 sequences, roughly 18% seen once. The sample also formed part of further work on T cells expressing NK-cell markers. As that report states: Sorted CD3+CD56+NKG2C+, CD3+CD56+NKG2C- and CD3+CD56-NKG2C+ T-cell subsets were beta-chain profiled. For four donors, these clonotypes were likewise the leading ones in the CD3+CD56-NKG2C+ fraction. There remained a lack of clarity about HCMV specificity of expanded NKG2C+ T cell clones.

Sequenced input: PBMCs. This receptor was obtained from a woman in her late teens or twenties in good health. The chain uses TRBV2 and TRBJ1-5, with a possible D match to TRBD1 (5 bases). CDR3 DNA sequence: TGTGCCAGCAGCGGCGAGGGACTGACGAATCAGCCCCAGCATTTT. Its protein product is CASSGEGLTNQPQHF.